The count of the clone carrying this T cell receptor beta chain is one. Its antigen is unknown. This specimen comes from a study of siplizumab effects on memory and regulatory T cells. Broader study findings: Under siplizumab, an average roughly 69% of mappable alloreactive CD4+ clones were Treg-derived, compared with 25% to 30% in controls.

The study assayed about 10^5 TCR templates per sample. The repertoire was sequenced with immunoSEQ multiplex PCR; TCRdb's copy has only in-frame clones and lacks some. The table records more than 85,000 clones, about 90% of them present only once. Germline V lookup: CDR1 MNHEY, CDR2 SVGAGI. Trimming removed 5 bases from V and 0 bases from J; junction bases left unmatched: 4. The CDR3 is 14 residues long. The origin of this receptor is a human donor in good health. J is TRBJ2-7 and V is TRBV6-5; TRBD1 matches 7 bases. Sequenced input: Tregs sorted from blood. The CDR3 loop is CASSTRTGSYEQYF. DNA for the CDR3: TGTGCCAGCAGTACCCGGACAGGCTCCTACGAGCAGTACTTC.